This T cell receptor beta chain was found in a study of CD8 T cells in Susac syndrome. Trimming removed 3 bases from V and 3 bases from J, with 11 bases in between. This CDR3 has 14 residues. CDR1 and CDR2 from the germline V gene are WNHNN and SYGVQD (reference sequence). When the RNA was reverse transcribed, random hexamers were used with an input of about 0.5 to 1 ug. Amplification of TCR beta CDR3 spanned 54 Vbeta and 13 Jbeta via immunoSEQ multiplex PCR. A single record per CDR3 protein comes from TCRdb applying MiXCR to the immunoSEQ multiplex PCR reads. Found here are 73,000 or so distinct CDR3 sequences, around 96% of them singletons; the top ten hold around 0.4%. The multiple sclerosis control group consisted of treatment-naive patients whose relapsing-remitting disease, which was either stable or active, fulfilled revised McDonald criteria. Negative isolation yielded CD4+ and CD8+ T cells, and FACS enriched TEMRA cells.

The chain joins TRBV10-1 to TRBJ1-1, with TRBD1 as a possible D gene (5 bases). Sequencing was carried out using CD8+ T cells from PBMCs. This TCR was sampled from a human donor with multiple sclerosis. DNA of the CDR3: TGCGCCAGCAGTGATCAGGGTCCGTACACTGAAGCTTTCTTT. Protein sequence: CASSDQGPYTEAFF.